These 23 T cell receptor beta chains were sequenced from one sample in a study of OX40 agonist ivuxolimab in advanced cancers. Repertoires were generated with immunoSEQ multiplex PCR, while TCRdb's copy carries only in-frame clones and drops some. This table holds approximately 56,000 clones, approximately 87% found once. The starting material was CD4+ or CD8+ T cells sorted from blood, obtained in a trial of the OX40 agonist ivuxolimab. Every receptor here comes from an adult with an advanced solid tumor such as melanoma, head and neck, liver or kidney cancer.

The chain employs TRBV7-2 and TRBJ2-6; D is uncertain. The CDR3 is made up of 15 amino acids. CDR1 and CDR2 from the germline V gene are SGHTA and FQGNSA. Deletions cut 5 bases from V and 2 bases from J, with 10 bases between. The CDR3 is CASSRPQPGANVLTF. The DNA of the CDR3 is TGTGCCAGCAGCCGACCGCAACCTGGGGCCAACGTCCTGACTTTC.

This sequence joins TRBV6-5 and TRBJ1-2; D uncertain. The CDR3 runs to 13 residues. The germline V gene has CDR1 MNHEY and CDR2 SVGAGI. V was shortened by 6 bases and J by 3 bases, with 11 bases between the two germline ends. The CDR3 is CASSPDGHYGYTF. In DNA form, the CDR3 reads TGTGCCAGCAGCCCCGACGGACACTATGGCTACACCTTC.

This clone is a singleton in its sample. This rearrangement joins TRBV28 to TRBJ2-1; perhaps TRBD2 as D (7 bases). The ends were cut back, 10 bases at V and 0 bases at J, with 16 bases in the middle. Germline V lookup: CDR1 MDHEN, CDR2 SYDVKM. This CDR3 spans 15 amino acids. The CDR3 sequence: CAIKRGRGSYNEQFF. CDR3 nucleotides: TGTGCCATCAAAAGGGGGAGGGGCTCCTACAATGAGCAGTTCTTC.

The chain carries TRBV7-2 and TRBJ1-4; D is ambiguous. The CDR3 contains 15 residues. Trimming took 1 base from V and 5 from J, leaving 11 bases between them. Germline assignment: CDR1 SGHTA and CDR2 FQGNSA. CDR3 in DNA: TGTGCCAGCAGCTTAGGTCTCAGGAACAATGAAAAACTGTTTTTT. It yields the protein CASSLGLRNNEKLFF.

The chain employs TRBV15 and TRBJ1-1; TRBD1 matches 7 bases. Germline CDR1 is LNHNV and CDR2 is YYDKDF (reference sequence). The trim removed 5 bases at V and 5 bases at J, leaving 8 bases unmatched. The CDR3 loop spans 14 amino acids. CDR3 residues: CATSGHLQGTEAFF. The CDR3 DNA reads TGTGCCACCAGCGGCCATTTACAGGGGACTGAAGCTTTCTTT.

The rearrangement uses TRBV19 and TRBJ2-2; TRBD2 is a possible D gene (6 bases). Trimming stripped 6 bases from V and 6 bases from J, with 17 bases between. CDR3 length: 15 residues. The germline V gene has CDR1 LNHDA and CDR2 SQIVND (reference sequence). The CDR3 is CASSPRDSIAGELFF. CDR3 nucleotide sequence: TGTGCCAGTAGCCCCCGGGACTCAATAGCCGGGGAGCTGTTTTTT. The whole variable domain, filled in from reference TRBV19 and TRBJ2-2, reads DGGITQSPKYLFRKEGQNVTLSCEQNLNHDAMYWYRQDPGQGLRLIYYSQIVNDFQKGDIAEGYSVSREKKESFPLTVTSAQKNPTAFYLCASSPRDSIAGELFFGEGSRLTVL.

The CDR3 loop reads CASSYQASRKLFF. CDR3 nucleotide sequence: TGTGCCAGCAGTTACCAGGCCTCCCGAAAACTGTTTTTT. The chain joins TRBV6-6 to TRBJ1-4; D unresolved. The CDR3 is 13 amino acids. Between the trimmed V and J ends, which lost 2 bases and 10 bases, there was a span of 11 bases. In germline, CDR1 is MNHNY, CDR2 SVGAGI (reference sequence).

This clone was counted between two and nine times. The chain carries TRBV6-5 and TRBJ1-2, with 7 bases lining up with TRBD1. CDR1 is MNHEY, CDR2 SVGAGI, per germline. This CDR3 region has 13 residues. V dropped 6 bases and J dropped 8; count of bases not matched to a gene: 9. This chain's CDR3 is CASSLTGDHGYTF. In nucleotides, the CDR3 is TGTGCCAGCAGCCTCACAGGGGATCACGGCTACACCTTC.

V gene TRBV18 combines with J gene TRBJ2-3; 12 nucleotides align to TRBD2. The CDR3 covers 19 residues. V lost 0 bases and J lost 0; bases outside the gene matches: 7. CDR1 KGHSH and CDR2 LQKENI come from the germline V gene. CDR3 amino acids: CASSPPGLAGLSSTDTQYF. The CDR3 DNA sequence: TGTGCCAGCTCACCACCGGGACTAGCGGGTTTGTCTAGCACAGATACGCAGTATTTT. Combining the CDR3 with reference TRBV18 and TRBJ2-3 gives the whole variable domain NAGVMQNPRHLVRRRGQEARLRCSPMKGHSHVYWYRQLPEEGLKFMVYLQKENIIDESGMPKERFSAEFPKEGPSILRIQQVVRGDSAAYFCASSPPGLAGLSSTDTQYFGPGTRLTVL.

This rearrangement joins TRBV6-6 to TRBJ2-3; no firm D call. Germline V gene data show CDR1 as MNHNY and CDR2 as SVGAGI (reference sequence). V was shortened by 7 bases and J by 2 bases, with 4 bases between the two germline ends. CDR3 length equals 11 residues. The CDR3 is CASKVTDTQYF. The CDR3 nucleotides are TGTGCCAGCAAGGTCACAGATACGCAGTATTTT.

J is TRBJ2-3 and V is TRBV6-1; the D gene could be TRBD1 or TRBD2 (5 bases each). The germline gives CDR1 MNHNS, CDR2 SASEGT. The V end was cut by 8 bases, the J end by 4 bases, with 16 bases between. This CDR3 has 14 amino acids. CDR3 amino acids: CASQGGGWADTQYF. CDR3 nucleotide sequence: TGTGCCAGCCAAGGTGGGGGATGGGCAGATACGCAGTATTTT.

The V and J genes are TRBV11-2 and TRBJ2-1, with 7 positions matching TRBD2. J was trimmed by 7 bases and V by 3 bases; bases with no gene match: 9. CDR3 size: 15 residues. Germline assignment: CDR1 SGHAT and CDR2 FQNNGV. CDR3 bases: TGTGCCAGCAGCTTCTACGGGGAGGGAGGGAATGAGCAGTTCTTC. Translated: CASSFYGEGGNEQFF.

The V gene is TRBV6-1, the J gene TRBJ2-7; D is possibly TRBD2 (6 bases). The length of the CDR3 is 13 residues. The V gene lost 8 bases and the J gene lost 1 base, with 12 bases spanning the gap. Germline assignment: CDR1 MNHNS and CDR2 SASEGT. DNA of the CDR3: TGTGCCAGCGCGGGATGGCCTTCCTACGAGCAGTACTTC. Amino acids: CASAGWPSYEQYF.

The chain's CDR3 is CASSFGYTEAFF. The CDR3 DNA follows: TGTGCCAGCAGCTTTGGCTACACTGAAGCTTTCTTT. This chain links TRBV7-9 with TRBJ1-1; D ambiguous. The CDR3 is 12 amino acids. Per the germline V gene, CDR1 is SEHNR and CDR2 is FQNEAQ (reference sequence). V was trimmed by 3 bases and J by 3 bases, leaving 5 bases between them.

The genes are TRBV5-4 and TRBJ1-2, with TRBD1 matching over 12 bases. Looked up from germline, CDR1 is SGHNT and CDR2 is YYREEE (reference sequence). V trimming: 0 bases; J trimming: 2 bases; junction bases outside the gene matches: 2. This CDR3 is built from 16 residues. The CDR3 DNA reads TGTGCCAGCAGCTTGGGGGACAGGGGGCGCAACTATGGCTACACCTTC. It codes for CASSLGDRGRNYGYTF.

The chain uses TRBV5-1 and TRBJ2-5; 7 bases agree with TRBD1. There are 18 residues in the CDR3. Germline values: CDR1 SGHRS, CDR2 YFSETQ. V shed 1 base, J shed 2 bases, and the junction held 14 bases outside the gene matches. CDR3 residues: CASSLQLSTGVDQETQYF. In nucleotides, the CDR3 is TGCGCCAGCAGCTTGCAATTATCAACAGGGGTGGATCAAGAGACCCAGTACTTC. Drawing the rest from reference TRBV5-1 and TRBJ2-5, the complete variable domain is KAGVTQTPRYLIKTRGQQVTLSCSPISGHRSVSWYQQTPGQGLQFLFEYFSETQRNKGNFPGRFSGRQFSNSRSEMNVSTLELGDSALYLCASSLQLSTGVDQETQYFGPGTRLLVL.

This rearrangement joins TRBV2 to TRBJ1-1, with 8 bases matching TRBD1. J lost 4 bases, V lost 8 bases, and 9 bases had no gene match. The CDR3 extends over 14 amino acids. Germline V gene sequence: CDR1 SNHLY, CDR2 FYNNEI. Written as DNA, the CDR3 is TGTGCCAGCGACGGACAGGGACGAGGCACTGAAGCTTTCTTT. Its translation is CASDGQGRGTEAFF.

The CDR3 sequence is CASRVEGNNSPLHF. The DNA of the CDR3 is TGCGCCAGCAGGGTGGAGGGGAATAATTCACCCCTCCACTTT. This chain uses TRBV5-1 with TRBJ1-6; D might be TRBD1 (5 bases). The CDR3 runs to 14 residues. V lost 5 bases and J 5 bases, leaving 11 bases between the germline ends. CDR1 and CDR2 (germline): SGHRS, YFSETQ.

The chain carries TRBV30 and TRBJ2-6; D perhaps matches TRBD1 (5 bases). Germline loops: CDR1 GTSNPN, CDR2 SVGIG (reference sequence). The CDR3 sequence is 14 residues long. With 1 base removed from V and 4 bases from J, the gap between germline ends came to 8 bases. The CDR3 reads CAWSAGSGANVLTF. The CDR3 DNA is TGTGCCTGGAGTGCAGGGTCAGGGGCCAACGTCCTGACTTTC.

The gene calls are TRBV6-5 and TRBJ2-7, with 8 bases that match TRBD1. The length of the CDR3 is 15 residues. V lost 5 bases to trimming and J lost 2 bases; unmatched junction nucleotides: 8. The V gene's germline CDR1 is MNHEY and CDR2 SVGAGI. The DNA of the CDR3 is TGTGCCAGCAGTACCGACAGGGGTTCAGCCTACGAGCAGTACTTC. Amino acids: CASSTDRGSAYEQYF.

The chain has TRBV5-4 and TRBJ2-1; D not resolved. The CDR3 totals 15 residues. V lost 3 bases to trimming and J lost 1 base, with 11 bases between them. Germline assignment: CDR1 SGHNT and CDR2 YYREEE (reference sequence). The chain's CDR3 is CASSSTQQSYNEQFF. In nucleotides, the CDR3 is TGTGCCAGCAGCTCTACCCAGCAATCCTACAATGAGCAGTTCTTC.

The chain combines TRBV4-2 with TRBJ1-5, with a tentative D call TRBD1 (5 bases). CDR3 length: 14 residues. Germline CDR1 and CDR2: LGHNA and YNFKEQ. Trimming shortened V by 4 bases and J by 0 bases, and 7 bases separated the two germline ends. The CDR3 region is CASSLGVSNQPQHF. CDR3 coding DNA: TGTGCCAGCAGCCTGGGGGTTAGCAATCAGCCCCAGCATTTT.

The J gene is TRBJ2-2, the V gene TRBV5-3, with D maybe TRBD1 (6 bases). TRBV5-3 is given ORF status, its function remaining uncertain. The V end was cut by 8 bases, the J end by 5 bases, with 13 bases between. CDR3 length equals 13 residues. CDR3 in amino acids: CASSRDRTGELFF. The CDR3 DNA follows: TGTGCCAGCAGCCGCGACAGGACCGGGGAGCTGTTTTTT.